This is a list of T cell receptor beta chains from one sample in a study of cytomegalovirus exposure and HLA in healthy donors. The repertoire was sequenced with immunoSEQ multiplex PCR; TCRdb's copy has only in-frame clones and lacks some. The sample lists 55,000 to 70,000 clones; roughly nine tenths were seen once. The material sequenced was PBMCs. The origin of the receptors is a man aged 18 to 30 in good health and CMV-seronegative. Both conserved end residues are part of each CDR3. The D gene is left open where the match is weak. The size of a clone is reported for some rows only, either as once, few or many, or as a class for expanded clones.

d_call	clone_size	j_call	cdr3_length	v_call	cdr3_nt	cdr3_aa
-	-	TRBJ1-4	16	TRBV7-9	TGTGCCAGCAGCTTACCATCGGGGGGCTTGGTTGAAAAACTGTTTTTT	CASSLPSGGLVEKLFF
TRBD2	few	TRBJ2-7	16	TRBV9	TGTGCCAGCGCCCATGGGGCGGGAGGCCCCCCTTACGAGCAGTACTTC	CASAHGAGGPPYEQYF
TRBD1	few	TRBJ2-1	14	TRBV7-3	TGTGCCAGCAGCCCGGGACAGGGTAACGAGGAGCAGTTCTTC	CASSPGQGNEEQFF
-	-	TRBJ1-3	17	TRBV15	TGTGCCACCAGCAGAGATCGAGAGACTAGTTCTGGAAACACCATATATTTT	CATSRDRETSSGNTIYF
-	-	TRBJ2-7	14	TRBV5-1	TGCGCCAGCAGCTCGCAGGGATATCTCTACGAGCAGTACTTC	CASSSQGYLYEQYF
-	once	TRBJ2-1	15	TRBV6-4	TGTGCCAGCAAGGTCGAGGGTGGGTCCTACAATGAGCAGTTCTTC	CASKVEGGSYNEQFF
TRBD1	-	TRBJ2-7	16	TRBV6-5	TGTGCCAGCAGTTACTCGACCGGGACAGCTACCTACGAGCAGTACTTC	CASSYSTGTATYEQYF
TRBD2	-	TRBJ2-7	16	TRBV11-2	TGTGCCAGCAGCTGGCAGACTAGCGGGAGATCCTACGAGCAGTACTTC	CASSWQTSGRSYEQYF
-	-	TRBJ1-2	14	TRBV2	TGTGCCAGCAGTGAAGCGTCAGGGGTACATGGCTACACCTTC	CASSEASGVHGYTF
TRBD1	-	TRBJ1-1	15	TRBV7-9	TGTGCCAGCAGCTTACGGACAGGGGAAAGCACTGAAGCTTTCTTT	CASSLRTGESTEAFF
-	-	TRBJ2-3	18	TRBV30	TGTGCCTGGAGTGGCTACCGGAACTACCGTTCTAGCACAGATACGCAGTATTTT	CAWSGYRNYRSSTDTQYF
TRBD2	once	TRBJ2-1	14	TRBV9	TGTGCCAGCCGGGGGACTAGCGACTACAATGAGCAGTTCTTC	CASRGTSDYNEQFF
-	-	TRBJ1-5	15	TRBV7-9	TGTGCCAGCAGCCTACAGGGTGACGGCAATCAGCCCCAGCATTTT	CASSLQGDGNQPQHF
TRBD1	-	TRBJ2-7	15	TRBV18	TGTGCCAGCTCACCGTACCGGGACAGGAGTTACGAGCAGTACTTC	CASSPYRDRSYEQYF
-	-	TRBJ2-5	15	TRBV12-5	TGTGCTAGTGGTTTGGTACTTGGAGGTCTCGAGACCCAGTACTTC	CASGLVLGGLETQYF
TRBD2	-	TRBJ2-5	15	TRBV6-5	TGTGCCAGCAGCCCACGACTAGCGGGAGATGAGACCCAGTACTTC	CASSPRLAGDETQYF
-	-	TRBJ2-3	14	TRBV7-9	TGTGCCAGCAGCCCGGGTTTCTTCACAGATACGCAGTATTTT	CASSPGFFTDTQYF
-	-	TRBJ2-1	16	TRBV28	TGTGCCAGCACCCCCACCGGGTTGAGCTCCTACAATGAGCAGTTCTTC	CASTPTGLSSYNEQFF
-	-	TRBJ2-1	14	TRBV2	TGTGCCAGCAGGGGACAATCCACCTACAATGAGCAGTTCTTC	CASRGQSTYNEQFF
TRBD2	-	TRBJ2-1	20	TRBV28	TGTGCCAGCAGTTTCCACCGACTAGCGCTAAATCGTGGCTCCTACAATGAGCAGTTCTTC	CASSFHRLALNRGSYNEQFF
-	-	TRBJ2-7	15	TRBV14	TGTGCCAGCAGCCAGGTTGCGGGCCGTTCCTTGGAGCAGTACTTC	CASSQVAGRSLEQYF
TRBD1	-	TRBJ2-2	14	TRBV5-4	TGTGCCAGCAGTTCGGGACAGGACACCGGGGAGCTGTTTTTT	CASSSGQDTGELFF